This T cell receptor beta chain was sequenced in a study of CD8+ T cells in alopecia areata. Study-level points and caveats: Greater clonality was observed in lesional scalp samples, especially alopecia totalis/universalis, versus normal scalp.

The ends lost 6 bases at V and 9 bases at J; junction bases unmatched: 8. The CDR3 runs 12 residues. Germline V gives CDR1 SQVTM, CDR2 ANQGSEA. Worth noting for this clone: Its antigen remains unknown.

Once RNA had been extracted, it was reverse transcribed into cDNA to act as the sequencing template. Profiling relied on immunoSEQ multiplex PCR, and the TCRdb table lists in-frame clones only, not all of them. The sample consists of about 180,000 clones, around three fifths of them appearing once. Specimen: CD4+ T cells sorted from blood, collected at week 0. The gene calls are TRBV29-1 and TRBJ1-2; 9 bases agree with TRBD1. This sequence was found in a human donor with alopecia areata. The CDR3 reads CSVRGTGHSYTF. The CDR3 bases are TGCAGCGTCCGGGGGACAGGGCACAGCTACACCTTC.